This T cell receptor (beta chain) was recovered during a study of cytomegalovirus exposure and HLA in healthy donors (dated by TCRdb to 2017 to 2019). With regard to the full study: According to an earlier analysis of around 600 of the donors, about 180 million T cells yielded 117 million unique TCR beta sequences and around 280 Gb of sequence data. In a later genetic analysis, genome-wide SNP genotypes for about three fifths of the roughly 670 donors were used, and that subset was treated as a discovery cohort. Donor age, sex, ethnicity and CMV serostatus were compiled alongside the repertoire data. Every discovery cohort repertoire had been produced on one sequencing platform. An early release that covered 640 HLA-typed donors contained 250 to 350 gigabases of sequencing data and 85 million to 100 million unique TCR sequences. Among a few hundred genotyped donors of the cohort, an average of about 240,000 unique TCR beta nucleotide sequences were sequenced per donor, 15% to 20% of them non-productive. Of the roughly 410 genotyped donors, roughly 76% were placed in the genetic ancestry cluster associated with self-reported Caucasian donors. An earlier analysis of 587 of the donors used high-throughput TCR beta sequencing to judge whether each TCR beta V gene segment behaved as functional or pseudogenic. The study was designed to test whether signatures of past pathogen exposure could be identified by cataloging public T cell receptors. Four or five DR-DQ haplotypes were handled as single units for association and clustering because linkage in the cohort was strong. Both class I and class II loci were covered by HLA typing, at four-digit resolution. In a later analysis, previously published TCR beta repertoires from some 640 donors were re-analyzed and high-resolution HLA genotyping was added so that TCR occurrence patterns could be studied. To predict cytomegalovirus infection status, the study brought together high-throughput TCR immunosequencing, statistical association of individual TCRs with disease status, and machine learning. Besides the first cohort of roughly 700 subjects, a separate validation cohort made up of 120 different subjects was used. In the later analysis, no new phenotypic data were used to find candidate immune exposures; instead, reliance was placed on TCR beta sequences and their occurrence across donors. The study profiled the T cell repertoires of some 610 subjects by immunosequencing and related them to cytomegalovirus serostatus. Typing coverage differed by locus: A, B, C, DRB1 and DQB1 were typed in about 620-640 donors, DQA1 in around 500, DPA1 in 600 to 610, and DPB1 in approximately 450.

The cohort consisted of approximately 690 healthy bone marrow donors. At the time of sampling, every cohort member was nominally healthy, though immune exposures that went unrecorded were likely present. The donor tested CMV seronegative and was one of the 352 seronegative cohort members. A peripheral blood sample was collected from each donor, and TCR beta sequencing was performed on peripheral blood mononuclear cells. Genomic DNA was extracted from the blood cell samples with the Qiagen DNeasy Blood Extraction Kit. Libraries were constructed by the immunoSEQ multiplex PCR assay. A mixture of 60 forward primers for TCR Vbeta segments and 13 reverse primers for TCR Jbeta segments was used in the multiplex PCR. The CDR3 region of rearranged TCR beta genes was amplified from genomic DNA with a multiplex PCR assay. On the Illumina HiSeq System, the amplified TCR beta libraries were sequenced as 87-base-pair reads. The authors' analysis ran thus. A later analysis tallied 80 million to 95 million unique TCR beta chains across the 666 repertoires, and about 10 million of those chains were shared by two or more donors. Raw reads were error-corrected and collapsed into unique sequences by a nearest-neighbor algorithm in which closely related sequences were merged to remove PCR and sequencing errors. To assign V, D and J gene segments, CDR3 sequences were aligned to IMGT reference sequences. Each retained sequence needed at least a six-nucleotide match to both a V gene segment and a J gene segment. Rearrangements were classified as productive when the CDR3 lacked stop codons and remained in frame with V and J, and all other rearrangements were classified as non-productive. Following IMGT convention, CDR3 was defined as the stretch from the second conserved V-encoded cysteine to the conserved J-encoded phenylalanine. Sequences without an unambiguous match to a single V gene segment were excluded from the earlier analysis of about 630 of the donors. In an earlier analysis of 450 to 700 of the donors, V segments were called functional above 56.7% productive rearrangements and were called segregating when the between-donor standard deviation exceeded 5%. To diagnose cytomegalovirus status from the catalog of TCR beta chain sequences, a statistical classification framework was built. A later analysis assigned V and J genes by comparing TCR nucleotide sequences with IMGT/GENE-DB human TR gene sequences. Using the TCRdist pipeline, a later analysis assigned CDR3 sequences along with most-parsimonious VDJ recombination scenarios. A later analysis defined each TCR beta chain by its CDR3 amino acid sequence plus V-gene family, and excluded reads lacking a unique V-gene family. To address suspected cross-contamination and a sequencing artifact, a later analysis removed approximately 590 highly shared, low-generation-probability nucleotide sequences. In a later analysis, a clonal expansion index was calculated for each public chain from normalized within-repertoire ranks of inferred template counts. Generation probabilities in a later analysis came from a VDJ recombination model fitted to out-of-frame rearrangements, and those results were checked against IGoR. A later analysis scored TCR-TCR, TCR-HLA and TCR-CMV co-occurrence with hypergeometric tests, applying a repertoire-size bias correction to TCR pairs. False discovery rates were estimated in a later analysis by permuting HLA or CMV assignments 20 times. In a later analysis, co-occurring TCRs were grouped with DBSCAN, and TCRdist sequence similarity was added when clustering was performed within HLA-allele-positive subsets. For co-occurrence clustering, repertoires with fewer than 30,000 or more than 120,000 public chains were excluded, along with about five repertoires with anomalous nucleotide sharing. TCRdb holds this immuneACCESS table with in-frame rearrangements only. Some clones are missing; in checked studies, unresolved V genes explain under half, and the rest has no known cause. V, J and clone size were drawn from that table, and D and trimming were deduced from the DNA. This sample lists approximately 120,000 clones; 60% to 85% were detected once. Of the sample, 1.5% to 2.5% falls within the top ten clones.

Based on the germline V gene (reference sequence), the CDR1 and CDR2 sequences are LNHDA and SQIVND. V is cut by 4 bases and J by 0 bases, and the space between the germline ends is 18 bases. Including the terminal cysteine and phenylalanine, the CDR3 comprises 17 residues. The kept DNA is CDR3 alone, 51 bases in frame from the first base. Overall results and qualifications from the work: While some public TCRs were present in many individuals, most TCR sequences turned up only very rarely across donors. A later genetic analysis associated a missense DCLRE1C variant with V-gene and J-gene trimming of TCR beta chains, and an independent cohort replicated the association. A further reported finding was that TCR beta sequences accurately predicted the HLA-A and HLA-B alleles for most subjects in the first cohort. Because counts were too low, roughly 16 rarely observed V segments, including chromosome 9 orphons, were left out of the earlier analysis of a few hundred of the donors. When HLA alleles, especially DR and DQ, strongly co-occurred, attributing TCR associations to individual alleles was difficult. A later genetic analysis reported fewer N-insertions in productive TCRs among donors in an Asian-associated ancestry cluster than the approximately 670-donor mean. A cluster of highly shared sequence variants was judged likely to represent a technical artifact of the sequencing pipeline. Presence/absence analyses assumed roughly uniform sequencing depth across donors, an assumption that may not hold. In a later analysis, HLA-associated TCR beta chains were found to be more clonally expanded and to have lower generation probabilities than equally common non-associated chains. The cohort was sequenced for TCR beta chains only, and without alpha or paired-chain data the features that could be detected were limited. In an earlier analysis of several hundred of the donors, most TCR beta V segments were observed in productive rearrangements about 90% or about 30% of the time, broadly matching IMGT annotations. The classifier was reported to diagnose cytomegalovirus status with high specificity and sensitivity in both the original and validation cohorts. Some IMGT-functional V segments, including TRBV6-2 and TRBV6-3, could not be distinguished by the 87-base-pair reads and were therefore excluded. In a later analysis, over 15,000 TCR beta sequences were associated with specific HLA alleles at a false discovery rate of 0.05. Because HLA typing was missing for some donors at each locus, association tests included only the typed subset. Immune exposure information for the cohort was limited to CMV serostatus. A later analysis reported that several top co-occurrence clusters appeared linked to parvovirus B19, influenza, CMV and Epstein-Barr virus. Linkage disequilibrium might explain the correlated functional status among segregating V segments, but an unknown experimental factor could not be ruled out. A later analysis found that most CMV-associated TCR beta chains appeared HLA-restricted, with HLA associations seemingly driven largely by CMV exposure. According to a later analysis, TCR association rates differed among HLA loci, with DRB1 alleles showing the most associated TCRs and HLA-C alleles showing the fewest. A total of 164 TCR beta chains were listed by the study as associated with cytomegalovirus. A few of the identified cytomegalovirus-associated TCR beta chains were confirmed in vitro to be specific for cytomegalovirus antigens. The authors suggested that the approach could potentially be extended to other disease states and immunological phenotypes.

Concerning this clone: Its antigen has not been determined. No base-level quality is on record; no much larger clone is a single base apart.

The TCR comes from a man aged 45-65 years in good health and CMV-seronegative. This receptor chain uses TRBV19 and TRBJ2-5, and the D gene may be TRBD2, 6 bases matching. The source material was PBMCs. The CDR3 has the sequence CASSTPAGGGYQETQYF. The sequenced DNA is TGTGCCAGTAGTACCCCAGCGGGTGGGGGGTACCAAGAGACCCAGTACTTC.